This passage covers 16 T cell receptor beta chains from one sample sequenced in a study of OX40 agonist ivuxolimab in advanced cancers. Sequenced by immunoSEQ multiplex PCR; TCRdb stores in-frame clones only, minus some. This sample has under 85,000 clones, with 65% to 90% found just once. Specimen: CD4+ or CD8+ T cells sorted from blood, collected in a trial of the OX40 agonist ivuxolimab. These receptors were taken from an adult with an advanced solid tumor such as melanoma, head and neck, liver or kidney cancer.

V and J are TRBV27 and TRBJ1-2; D not resolved. The V gene's germline CDR1 is MNHEY and CDR2 SMNVEV (reference sequence). This CDR3 has 13 amino acids. V lost 3 bases and J 0 bases, leaving 5 bases between the germline ends. The CDR3 sequence is CASSFRSNYGYTF. In nucleotides, the CDR3 is TGTGCCAGCAGTTTTCGATCTAACTATGGCTACACCTTC.

The chain recombines TRBV7-9 with TRBJ2-3, with 8 bases that match TRBD2. Looked up from germline, CDR1 is SEHNR and CDR2 is FQNEAQ (reference sequence). The CDR3 covers 14 residues. The V segment lost 8 bases and the J segment 2 bases; nucleotides outside the gene matches: 6. CDR3 loop: CASVGRGATDTQYF. The DNA for the CDR3 is TGTGCCAGCGTGGGGCGGGGGGCCACAGATACGCAGTATTTT.

The chain links TRBV4-1 to TRBJ2-7; 11 nucleotides match TRBD2. V shed 6 bases, J shed 7 bases, and the junction held 8 bases outside the gene matches. CDR1 and CDR2 (germline): MGHRA, YSYEKL. The CDR3 is 14 amino acids. The CDR3, as DNA: TGCGCCAGCAGGCAACTAGCGGGGGCGGGGGAGCAGTACTTC. Its translation is CASRQLAGAGEQYF.

The chain carries TRBV18 and TRBJ1-3, with no clear D. CDR1 and CDR2 from the germline V gene are KGHSH and LQKENI. CDR3 size: 14 residues. Trimming left V 4 bases short and J 0 bases short, with 7 bases between. The DNA of the CDR3 is TGTGCCAGCTCACTAACAGACTCTGGAAACACCATATATTTT. Its translation is CASSLTDSGNTIYF.

The V call is TRBV2, the J call TRBJ1-6, with D perhaps TRBD1 (6 bases). The ends were cut back, 6 bases at V and 0 bases at J, with 15 bases in the middle. The V gene's germline CDR1 is SNHLY and CDR2 FYNNEI. The CDR3 spans 17 residues. The CDR3: CASSGSGGASYNSPLHF. The CDR3 nucleotides read TGTGCCAGCAGCGGTAGTGGGGGGGCCTCCTATAATTCACCCCTCCACTTT.

The V and J genes are TRBV5-5 and TRBJ2-7; perhaps TRBD2 as D (6 bases). The ends were cut back, 0 bases at V and 0 bases at J, with 13 bases in the middle. The CDR3 consists of 16 residues. Germline loops: CDR1 SGHKS, CDR2 YYEKEE (reference sequence). CDR3 nucleotides: TGTGCCAGCAGCTTGGATCCTGGGAGGAGCTCCTACGAGCAGTACTTC. It specifies CASSLDPGRSSYEQYF.

The chain couples TRBV6-5 to TRBJ2-1; no clear D gene. This CDR3 is built from 15 residues. In germline, CDR1 is MNHEY, CDR2 SVGAGI. Trimming shortened V by 4 bases and J by 2 bases, and 12 bases separated the two germline ends. In DNA form, the CDR3 reads TGTGCCAGCAGTTTCCTAGAAGGTACCTACAATGAGCAGTTCTTC. Its protein product is CASSFLEGTYNEQFF.

This sequence joins TRBV27 and TRBJ2-4; D could derive from TRBD1 or TRBD2 (5 bases each). The germline V gene has CDR1 MNHEY and CDR2 SMNVEV (reference sequence). The germline V and J ends were trimmed by 5 bases and 6 bases, with 17 bases remaining between them. The CDR3 loop spans 15 amino acids. This CDR3 is CASSPSRGRGNIQYF. In DNA form, the CDR3 reads TGTGCCAGCAGTCCCTCGAGGGGTCGGGGAAACATTCAGTACTTC.

The gene calls are TRBV14 and TRBJ1-4; D might be TRBD1 (5 bases). Per the germline V gene, CDR1 is SGHDN and CDR2 is FVKESK. Trimming stripped 3 bases from V and 5 bases from J, with 13 bases between. The CDR3 totals 15 residues. Written as DNA, the CDR3 is TGTGCCAGCAGCCAGCTAAGGGGCTCCAATGAAAAACTGTTTTTT. Its translation: CASSQLRGSNEKLFF. The whole variable domain, filled in from reference TRBV14 and TRBJ1-4, reads EAGVTQFPSHSVIEKGQTVTLRCDPISGHDNLYWYRRVMGKEIKFLLHFVKESKQDESGMPNNRFLAERTGGTYSTLKVQPAELEDSGVYFCASSQLRGSNEKLFFGSGTQLSVL.

The V call is TRBV7-2, the J call TRBJ2-5; the D is unclear. Germline V gene lookup returns CDR1 SGHTA and CDR2 FQGNSA. The CDR3 sequence is 13 residues long. Trimming pared 1 base from V and 3 bases from J, leaving 6 bases between. CDR3 amino acids: CASSLEPEETQYF. CDR3 in DNA: TGTGCCAGCAGCTTAGAGCCAGAAGAGACCCAGTACTTC.

The rearrangement links TRBV5-8 to TRBJ2-7; a possible D gene is TRBD2 (6 bases). The length of the CDR3 is 14 residues. Germline CDR1 SGHTS, CDR2 YDEGEE. V was shortened by 4 bases and J by 4 bases, with 15 bases between the two germline ends. The CDR3 is CASSREEGPYEQYF. In DNA, the CDR3 is TGTGCCAGCAGCAGGGAGGAGGGCCCTTACGAGCAGTACTTC. Filled out from reference TRBV5-8 and TRBJ2-7, the complete variable domain reads EAGVTQSPTHLIKTRGQQATLRCSPISGHTSVYWYQQALGLGLQFLLWYDEGEERNRGNFPPRFSGRQFPNYSSELNVNALELEDSALYLCASSREEGPYEQYFGPGTRLTVT.

The chain is built from TRBV6-1 and TRBJ2-5; 8 nucleotides line up with TRBD1. Germline V CDR1 and CDR2: MNHNS, SASEGT. The V gene end was trimmed by 1 base and the J gene end by 5 bases; junction bases not matched to a gene: 3. The CDR3 loop spans 14 amino acids. CDR3 loop: CASSEGQGSETQYF. CDR3 DNA: TGTGCCAGCAGTGAAGGACAGGGGAGCGAGACCCAGTACTTC.

This clone was observed a few times. The sample holds other DNA sequences that translate to the same CDR3. The chain links TRBV18 to TRBJ2-5; D is unclear. The CDR3 contains 12 residues. Between the trimmed V and J ends, which lost 1 base and 5 bases, there was a span of 5 bases. Germline lookup yields CDR1 KGHSH and CDR2 LQKENI. The CDR3 nucleotides read TGTGCCAGCTCACCACGATTGGAGACCCAGTACTTC. It yields the protein CASSPRLETQYF.

Here the CDR3 reads CASSLTYEQYF. The CDR3 nucleotides read TGTGCCAGCAGTCTCACCTACGAGCAGTACTTC. The J gene is TRBJ2-7, the V gene TRBV25-1; no clear D. The CDR3 is 11 amino acids. V was cut by 5 bases and J by 2 bases, with 4 bases left in between. The germline gives CDR1 MGHDK, CDR2 SYGVNS.

The chain has TRBV7-8 and TRBJ2-3; TRBD2 matches 9 bases. Germline V gene data show CDR1 as SGHVS and CDR2 as FQNEAQ. The J segment lost 3 bases and the V segment lost 1 base, leaving 5 bases of the junction unmatched. The CDR3 runs 16 residues. The CDR3 bases are TGTGCCAGCAGCTTAGTGGGACTAGCAGGGACAGATACGCAGTATTTT. Its protein is CASSLVGLAGTDTQYF.

The gene calls are TRBV5-1 and TRBJ2-7; 9 bases map to TRBD2. The CDR3 has 15 amino acids. From germline, CDR1 is SGHRS and CDR2 YFSETQ. Trimming took 6 bases from V and 1 from J; bases not matched to a gene: 8. The CDR3 nucleotides are TGCGCCAGCAACTCGGGTAGCGGGAGTTCCTACGAGCAGTACTTC. Encoded protein: CASNSGSGSSYEQYF.